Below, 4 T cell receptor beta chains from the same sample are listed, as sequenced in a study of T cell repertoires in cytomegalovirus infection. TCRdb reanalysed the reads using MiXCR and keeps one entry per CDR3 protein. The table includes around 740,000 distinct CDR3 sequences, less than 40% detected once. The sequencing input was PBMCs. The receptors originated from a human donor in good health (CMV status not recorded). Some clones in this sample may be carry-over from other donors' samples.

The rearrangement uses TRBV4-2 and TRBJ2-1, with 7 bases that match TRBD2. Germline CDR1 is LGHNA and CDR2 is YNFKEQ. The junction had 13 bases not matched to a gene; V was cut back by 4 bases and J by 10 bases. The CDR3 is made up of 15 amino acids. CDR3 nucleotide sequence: TGTGCCAGCAGCCCCATAGCGGGCCGCCTTGTAGAGCAGTTCTTC. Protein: CASSPIAGRLVEQFF.

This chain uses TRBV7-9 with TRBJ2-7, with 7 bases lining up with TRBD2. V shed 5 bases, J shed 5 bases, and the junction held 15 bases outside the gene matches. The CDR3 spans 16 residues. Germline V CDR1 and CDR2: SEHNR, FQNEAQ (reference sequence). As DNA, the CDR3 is TGTGCCAGCAGCGTTGCGCAGGGACTAAGGGTTCACGAGCAGTACTTC. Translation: CASSVAQGLRVHEQYF.

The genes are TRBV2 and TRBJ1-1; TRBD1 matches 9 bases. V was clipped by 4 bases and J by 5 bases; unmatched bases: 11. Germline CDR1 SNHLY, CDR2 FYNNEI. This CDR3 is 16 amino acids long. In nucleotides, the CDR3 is TGTGCCAGCAGTGTAATGCCGGGACAGGGTGATACTGAAGCTTTCTTT. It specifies CASSVMPGQGDTEAFF.

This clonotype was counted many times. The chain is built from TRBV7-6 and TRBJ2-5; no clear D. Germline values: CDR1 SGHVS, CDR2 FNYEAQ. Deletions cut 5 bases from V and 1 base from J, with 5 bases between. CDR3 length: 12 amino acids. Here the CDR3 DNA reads TGTGCCAGCAGCCCCTTCCAAGAGACCCAGTACTTC. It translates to CASSPFQETQYF.